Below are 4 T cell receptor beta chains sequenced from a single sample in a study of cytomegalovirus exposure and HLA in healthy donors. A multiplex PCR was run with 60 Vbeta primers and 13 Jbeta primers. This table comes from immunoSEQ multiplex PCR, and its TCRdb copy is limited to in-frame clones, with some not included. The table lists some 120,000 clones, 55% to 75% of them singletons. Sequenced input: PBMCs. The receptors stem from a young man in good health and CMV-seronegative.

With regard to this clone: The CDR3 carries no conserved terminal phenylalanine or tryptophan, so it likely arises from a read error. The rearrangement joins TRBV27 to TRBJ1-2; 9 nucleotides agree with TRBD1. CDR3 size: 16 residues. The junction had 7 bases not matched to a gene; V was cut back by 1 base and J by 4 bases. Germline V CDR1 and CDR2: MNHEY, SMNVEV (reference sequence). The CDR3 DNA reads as TGTGCCAGCAGTTTATATCACAGGGGGCTGAGCTATGGCTACACCCTC. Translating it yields CASSLYHRGLSYGYTL.

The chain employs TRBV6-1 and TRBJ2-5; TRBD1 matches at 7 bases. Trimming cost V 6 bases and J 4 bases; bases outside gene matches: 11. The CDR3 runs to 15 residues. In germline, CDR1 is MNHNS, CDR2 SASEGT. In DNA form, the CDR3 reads TGTGCCAGCAGACCCGCTTTAACAGGGGCAGAGACCCAGTACTTC. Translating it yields CASRPALTGAETQYF.

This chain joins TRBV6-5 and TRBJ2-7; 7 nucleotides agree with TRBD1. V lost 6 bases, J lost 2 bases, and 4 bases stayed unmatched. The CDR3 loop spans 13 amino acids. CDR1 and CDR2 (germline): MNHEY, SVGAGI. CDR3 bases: TGTGCCAGCAGCAGGGACAGTACCTACGAGCAGTACTTC. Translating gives CASSRDSTYEQYF.

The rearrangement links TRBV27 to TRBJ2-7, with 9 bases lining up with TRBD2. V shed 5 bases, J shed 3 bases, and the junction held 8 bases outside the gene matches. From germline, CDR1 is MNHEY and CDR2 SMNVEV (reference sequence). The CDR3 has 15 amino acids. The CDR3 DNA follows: TGTGCCAGCAGTCCCTCCGCTAGCGGGGTCTACGAGCAGTACTTC. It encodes CASSPSASGVYEQYF.